This entry lists 25 T cell receptor beta chains sequenced from one sample in a study of control samples from healthy donors and cancer patients. Sequencing was performed with immunoSEQ multiplex PCR; in TCRdb, only in-frame clones are kept and a portion is missing. The sample has 100,000 to 150,000 clones; roughly 90% are singletons. Sequenced input: blood. These receptors were taken from a man aged 18 to 35 in good health.

The chain recombines TRBV2 with TRBJ2-5, with a possible D match to TRBD2 (5 bases). The CDR3 sequence is 13 residues long. Deletions cut 2 bases from V and 7 bases from J, with 11 bases between. Germline CDR1 and CDR2: SNHLY and FYNNEI. This CDR3 reads CASSENLAGTQYF. The CDR3 DNA follows: TGTGCCAGCAGTGAAAATCTAGCTGGGACCCAGTACTTC.

V usage is TRBV7-9 and J usage is TRBJ1-4, with 8 bases matching TRBD1. The CDR3 extends over 16 amino acids. Germline values: CDR1 SEHNR, CDR2 FQNEAQ (reference sequence). With 6 bases clipped from V and 2 bases from J, the junction kept 8 bases outside the gene matches. The CDR3: CASSTSGGGTNEKLFF. The CDR3 bases are TGTGCCAGCAGTACCTCAGGGGGCGGGACTAATGAAAAACTGTTTTTT.

This clone was counted a few times. This chain links TRBV2 with TRBJ2-7; 7 positions match TRBD1. The CDR3 runs 12 residues. Per the germline V gene, CDR1 is SNHLY and CDR2 is FYNNEI. Germline trimming cut 5 bases from V and 6 bases from J; bases unmatched to any gene: 4. The CDR3 sequence: CASSFTGVEQYF. CDR3 DNA: TGTGCCAGCAGTTTCACAGGGGTCGAGCAGTACTTC. Using reference TRBV2 and TRBJ2-7 for the parts outside the CDR3, the full variable domain is EPEVTQTPSHQVTQMGQEVILRCVPISNHLYFYWYRQILGQKVEFLVSFYNNEISEKSEIFDDQFSVERPDGSNFTLKIRSTKLEDSAMYFCASSFTGVEQYFGPGTRLTVT.

V gene TRBV6-6 combines with J gene TRBJ2-1, with D tentatively TRBD2 (7 bases). Germline assignment: CDR1 MNHNY and CDR2 SVGAGI (reference sequence). Trimming removed 2 bases at V and 7 bases at J, with 12 bases between. The CDR3 has 14 amino acids. The CDR3 DNA reads TGTGCCAGCAGTTACGGGGGGCGGGGGAATGAGCAGTTCTTC. Amino acids: CASSYGGRGNEQFF.

This clone was observed a few times. The V call is TRBV7-2, the J call TRBJ1-1; unclear D gene. The germline V gene has CDR1 SGHTA and CDR2 FQGNSA. V dropped 8 bases and J dropped 0 bases, with 4 bases sitting between them. The CDR3 covers 11 residues. The CDR3 sequence: CASGMNTEAFF. CDR3 coding DNA: TGTGCCAGCGGAATGAACACTGAAGCTTTCTTT.

V is TRBV5-6 and J is TRBJ1-1; the D is unclear. CDR1 and CDR2 (germline): SGHDT, YYEEEE. The CDR3 totals 13 residues. Trimming took off 3 bases at V and 5 bases at J, with 11 bases between the two ends. The CDR3 loop reads CASSYVGRTEAFF. The CDR3 bases are TGTGCCAGCAGCTATGTAGGGCGAACTGAAGCTTTCTTT.

This clone has a handful of counts. CDR3 region: CASSRRSTDTQYF. The CDR3 DNA sequence: TGTGCCAGCAGCAGGCGGAGCACAGATACGCAGTATTTT. The gene calls are TRBV9 and TRBJ2-3; D remains unclear. Trimming took off 4 bases at V and 0 bases at J, with 6 bases between the two ends. The germline gives CDR1 SGDLS, CDR2 YYNGEE. The CDR3 is made up of 13 amino acids.

The chain combines TRBV9 with TRBJ1-2; no clear D. The germline V gene encodes CDR1 SGDLS and CDR2 YYNGEE. This CDR3 region has 15 residues. V lost 4 bases, J lost 5 bases, and 18 bases lay in between. The CDR3 region has the DNA TGTGCCAGCAGCCCGAGATGGCGGGCGGAGTATGGCTACACCTTC. The encoded protein is CASSPRWRAEYGYTF.

The chain joins TRBV6-1 to TRBJ2-1, with 9 bases identical to TRBD2. CDR1 and CDR2 from the germline V gene are MNHNS and SASEGT. This CDR3 is 16 amino acids long. The V and J ends lost 0 bases and 7 bases, in that order; junction bases with no gene match: 7. The CDR3 nucleotides are TGTGCCAGCAGTGAAGCGGCGGGAGGGGGGGAAAATGAGCAGTTCTTC. It translates to CASSEAAGGGENEQFF.

A word on this clone: Germline and junction disagree at one end, which may indicate a read error. This rearrangement joins TRBV19 to TRBJ1-6; TRBD1 matches at 12 bases. The CDR3 runs to 15 residues. Germline loops: CDR1 LNHDA, CDR2 SQIVND (reference sequence). CDR3 region: CASSPRDRGQSPLYF. In DNA, the CDR3 is TGTGCCAGTAGCCCCAGGGACAGGGGGCAATCACCCCTCTACTTT.

The chain combines TRBV27 with TRBJ1-1, with unresolved D. Germline V CDR1 and CDR2: MNHEY, SMNVEV (reference sequence). This CDR3 comprises 14 residues. Trimming removed 9 bases at V and 1 base at J, with 15 bases between. In nucleotides, the CDR3 is TGTGCCAGTTCCAGATCCCCTGGGAACACTGAAGCTTTCTTT. This gives the protein CASSRSPGNTEAFF.

This clone was seen a few times. The chain combines TRBV6-4 with TRBJ2-1, with 12 bases identical to TRBD2. Germline CDR1 is MRHNA and CDR2 is SNTAGT. This CDR3 region has 14 residues. V was clipped by 3 bases and J by 6 bases; unmatched bases: 0. CDR3 sequence reads: CASSETSGGNEQFF. CDR3 nucleotides: TGTGCCAGCAGTGAGACTAGCGGGGGCAATGAGCAGTTCTTC.

This chain connects TRBV27 to TRBJ1-1, with D possibly matching TRBD1 (6 bases). Looked up from germline, CDR1 is MNHEY and CDR2 is SMNVEV (reference sequence). CDR3 length: 14 residues. Deletions cut 5 bases from V and 8 bases from J, with 18 bases between. The CDR3 region has the DNA TGTGCCAGCAGTGCACTCGACAGGACGTCCGAAGCTTTCTTT. Translation gives CASSALDRTSEAFF.

The chain combines TRBV5-4 with TRBJ2-1; 10 bases are a match to TRBD1. Losses at the gene ends were 4 bases for V and 5 bases for J; bases not matched to a gene: 6. This CDR3 spans 15 amino acids. Germline CDR1 and CDR2: SGHNT and YYREEE (reference sequence). This CDR3 is CASSLGQGVHNEQFF. The CDR3, as DNA: TGTGCCAGCAGCCTCGGACAGGGGGTCCACAATGAGCAGTTCTTC. Based on the CDR3 plus reference TRBV5-4 and TRBJ2-1, the full variable domain is ETGVTQSPTHLIKTRGQQVTLRCSSQSGHNTVSWYQQALGQGPQFIFQYYREEENGRGNFPPRFSGLQFPNYSSELNVNALELDDSALYLCASSLGQGVHNEQFFGPGTRLTVL.

The chain joins TRBV27 to TRBJ1-1; tentative D call: TRBD1 (5 bases). This CDR3 region has 13 residues. Trimming took 5 bases from V and 1 from J, leaving 8 bases between them. The germline V gene encodes CDR1 MNHEY and CDR2 SMNVEV (reference sequence). CDR3 coding DNA: TGTGCCAGCAGTATACAGGCGAACACTGAAGCTTTCTTT. Translated: CASSIQANTEAFF.

The chain carries TRBV6-1 and TRBJ1-4, with D unresolved. Between the trimmed V and J ends, which lost 2 bases and 11 bases, there was a span of 9 bases. The CDR3 is 12 residues long. The germline gives CDR1 MNHNS, CDR2 SASEGT. CDR3 residues: CASSEWQAKLFF. The CDR3 coding sequence is TGTGCCAGCAGTGAATGGCAGGCGAAACTGTTTTTT.

This chain links TRBV14 with TRBJ2-6; D is uncertain. Germline V gene lookup returns CDR1 SGHDN and CDR2 FVKESK. CDR3 size: 16 residues. The V end was cut by 0 bases, the J end by 4 bases, with 10 bases between. CDR3 coding DNA: TGTGCCAGCAGCCAAGAGTTACTGCTCGGGGCCAACGTCCTGACTTTC. Protein sequence: CASSQELLLGANVLTF.

The sample holds one count of this clone. The chain couples TRBV5-1 to TRBJ2-3; D is possibly TRBD1 (6 bases). The CDR3 length is 15 residues. V was shortened by 2 bases and J by 4 bases, with 14 bases between the two germline ends. Germline loops: CDR1 SGHRS, CDR2 YFSETQ. The CDR3 coding sequence is TGCGCCAGCAGCTTTGGGGGCAGTATCTCAGATACGCAGTATTTT. The encoded protein is CASSFGGSISDTQYF.

This sequence joins TRBV5-1 and TRBJ1-3, with 7 bases lining up with TRBD1. In germline, CDR1 is SGHRS, CDR2 YFSETQ. The V and J ends lost 5 bases and 0 bases, in that order; junction bases with no gene match: 5. CDR3 size: 15 residues. The CDR3 region has the DNA TGCGCCAGCAGAGGACAGGTCGCCTCTGGAAACACCATATATTTT. Translation gives CASRGQVASGNTIYF.

Comments on this clone: Other DNA sequences in this sample translate to the same CDR3. J is TRBJ1-5 and V is TRBV2, with 7 bases lining up with TRBD1. The V gene end was trimmed by 5 bases and the J gene end by 2 bases; junction bases not matched to a gene: 3. CDR1 and CDR2 from the germline V gene are SNHLY and FYNNEI. The CDR3 contains 14 residues. Here the CDR3 DNA reads TGTGCCAGCAGTTCCGGGACAGGCAATCAGCCCCAGCATTTT. Translating gives CASSSGTGNQPQHF. The variable domain in full, completed from reference TRBV2 and TRBJ1-5, reads EPEVTQTPSHQVTQMGQEVILRCVPISNHLYFYWYRQILGQKVEFLVSFYNNEISEKSEIFDDQFSVERPDGSNFTLKIRSTKLEDSAMYFCASSSGTGNQPQHFGDGTRLSIL.

The chain recombines TRBV6-1 with TRBJ1-5, with D possibly being TRBD1 (6 bases). The CDR3 length is 16 residues. V was trimmed by 3 bases and J by 0 bases, leaving 12 bases between them. Germline V gives CDR1 MNHNS, CDR2 SASEGT. In nucleotides, the CDR3 is TGTGCCAGCAGTGAGCGACAGGTCCATAGCAATCAGCCCCAGCATTTT. It is translated as CASSERQVHSNQPQHF.

CDR3 DNA: TGTGCCAGCAGTGACAACACCAACACCGGGGAGCTGTTTTTT. Protein: CASSDNTNTGELFF. The V call is TRBV3-1 (or the pseudogene TRBV3-2), the J call TRBJ2-2; D gene ambiguous. V was pared by 6 bases and J by 2 bases, with 10 bases between. The CDR3 is 14 amino acids. Germline V gives CDR1 LGHDT, CDR2 YNNKEL (reference sequence).

This clone has just one count. The chain recombines TRBV30 with TRBJ1-1, with no clear D. This CDR3 is 10 amino acids long. CDR1 GTSNPN and CDR2 SVGIG come from the germline V gene (reference sequence). V dropped 8 bases and J dropped 5 bases, with 9 bases sitting between them. CDR3 DNA: TGTGCCGCGGAGCGGACTGAAGCTTTCTTT. Amino acid sequence: CAAERTEAFF.

This rearrangement joins TRBV15 to TRBJ1-1; unclear D gene. Germline V CDR1 and CDR2: LNHNV, YYDKDF (reference sequence). Trimming took 1 base from V and 6 from J, leaving 21 bases between them. The CDR3 spans 17 residues. This CDR3 reads CATSRGGSTGLYAEAFF. CDR3 nucleotide sequence: TGTGCCACCAGCAGAGGGGGAAGTACGGGATTATACGCTGAAGCTTTCTTT.

The rearrangement uses TRBV12-5 and TRBJ1-1; 8 bases map to TRBD1. The CDR3 loop spans 14 amino acids. CDR1 and CDR2 from the germline V gene are LGHNT and FRNRAP. The V segment lost 7 bases and the J segment 0 bases; nucleotides outside the gene matches: 4. CDR3 coding DNA: TGTGCTAGTGCCCGGGGACAGGTGAACACTGAAGCTTTCTTT. Its protein product is CASARGQVNTEAFF.